The sequence of this TCR beta chain was determined in a study of cytotoxic CD8 clonotypes in ibrutinib-treated CLL. Genomic DNA for TCR beta libraries, roughly 2 micrograms, came from cryopreserved PBMCs. Germline CDR1 and CDR2: SGHVS and FNYEAQ. CDR3 length: 12 residues. Trimming stripped 5 bases from V and 10 bases from J, with 12 bases between. Concerning this clone itself: The antigen is unknown.

The data were produced by immunoSEQ multiplex PCR, yet TCRdb's version contains in-frame clones alone and is incomplete. The sample consists of some 310,000 clones, about 80% of them appearing once. Study-level findings and limits: Under treatment, the uncommon public clonotypes either contracted or remained stable.

The source material was PBMCs, sampled before ibrutinib treatment. This sequence joins TRBV7-6 and TRBJ2-1, with D possibly being TRBD1 (6 bases). The source of this sequence is a human donor with chronic lymphocytic leukemia. The CDR3 region is CASSPQGSEQFF. CDR3 nucleotide sequence: TGTGCCAGCAGCCCACAGGGAAGCGAGCAGTTCTTC.